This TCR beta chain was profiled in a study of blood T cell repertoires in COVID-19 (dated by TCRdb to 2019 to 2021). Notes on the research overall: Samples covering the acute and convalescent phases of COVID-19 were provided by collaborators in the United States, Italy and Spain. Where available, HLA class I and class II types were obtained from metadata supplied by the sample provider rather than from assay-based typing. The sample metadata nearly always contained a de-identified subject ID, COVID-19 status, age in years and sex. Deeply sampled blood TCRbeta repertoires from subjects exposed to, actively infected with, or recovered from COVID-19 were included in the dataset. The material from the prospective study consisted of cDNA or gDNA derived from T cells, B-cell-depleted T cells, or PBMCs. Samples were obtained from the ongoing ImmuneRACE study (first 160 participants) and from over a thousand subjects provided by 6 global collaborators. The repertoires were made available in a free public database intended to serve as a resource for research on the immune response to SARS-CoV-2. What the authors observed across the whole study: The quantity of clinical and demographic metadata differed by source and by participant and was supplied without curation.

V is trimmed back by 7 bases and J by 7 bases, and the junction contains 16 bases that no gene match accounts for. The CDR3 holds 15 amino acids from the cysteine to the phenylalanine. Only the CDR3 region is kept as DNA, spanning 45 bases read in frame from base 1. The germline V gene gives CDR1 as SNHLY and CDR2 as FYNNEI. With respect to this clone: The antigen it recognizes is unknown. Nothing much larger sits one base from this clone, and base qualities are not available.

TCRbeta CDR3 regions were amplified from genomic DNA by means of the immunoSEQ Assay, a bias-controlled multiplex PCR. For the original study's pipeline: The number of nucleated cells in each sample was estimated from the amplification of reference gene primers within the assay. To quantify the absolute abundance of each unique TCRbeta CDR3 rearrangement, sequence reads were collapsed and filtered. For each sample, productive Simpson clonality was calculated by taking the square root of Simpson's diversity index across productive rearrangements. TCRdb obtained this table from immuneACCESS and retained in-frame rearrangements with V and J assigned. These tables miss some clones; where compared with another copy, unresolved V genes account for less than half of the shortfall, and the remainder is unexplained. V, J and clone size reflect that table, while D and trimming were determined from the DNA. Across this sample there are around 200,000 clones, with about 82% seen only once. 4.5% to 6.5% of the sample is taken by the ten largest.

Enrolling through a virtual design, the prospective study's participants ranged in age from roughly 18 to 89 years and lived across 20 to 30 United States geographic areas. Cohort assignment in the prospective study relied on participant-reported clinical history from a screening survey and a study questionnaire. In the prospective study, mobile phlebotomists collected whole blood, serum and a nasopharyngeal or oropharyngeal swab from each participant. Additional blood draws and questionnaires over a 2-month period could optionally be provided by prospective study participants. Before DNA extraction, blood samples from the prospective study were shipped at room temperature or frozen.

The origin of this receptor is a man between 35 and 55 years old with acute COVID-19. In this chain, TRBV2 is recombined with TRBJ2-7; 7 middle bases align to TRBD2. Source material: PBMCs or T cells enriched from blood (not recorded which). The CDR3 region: CASILGNAGAREQYF. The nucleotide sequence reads TGTGCCAGCATCCTCGGGAATGCGGGAGCTCGGGAGCAGTACTTC.